Listed below are T cell receptor beta chains from one sample, sequenced in a study of blood T cell repertoires in COVID-19. Sequencing used immunoSEQ multiplex PCR; TCRdb keeps in-frame clones, though not all of them. The sample lists about 140,000 clones, roughly 80% occurring once. The sequenced sample consisted of peripheral blood. Receptor source: a woman at least 80 years old with acute or convalescent COVID-19. The CDR3 runs from the conserved cysteine through the conserved F or W. Fields, in order: J gene, V gene, CDR3 length, CDR3 protein.

J gene: TRBJ2-7; V gene: TRBV7-2; CDR3 length: 15; CDR3 protein: CASSILAGGRYEQYF
J gene: TRBJ1-3; V gene: TRBV18; CDR3 length: 15; CDR3 protein: CASSPSRGTGNTIYF
J gene: TRBJ1-6; V gene: TRBV5-1; CDR3 length: 17; CDR3 protein: CASSYGTGDPYNSPLHF
J gene: TRBJ2-7; V gene: TRBV2; CDR3 length: 13; CDR3 protein: CASSSDTSYEQYF
J gene: TRBJ1-2; V gene: TRBV28; CDR3 length: 12; CDR3 protein: CASSRTGHGYTF
J gene: TRBJ2-3; V gene: TRBV24-1; CDR3 length: 14; CDR3 protein: CATPVLRRPDTQYF
J gene: TRBJ2-5; V gene: TRBV4-1; CDR3 length: 17; CDR3 protein: CASSYQTRVSRIETQYF
J gene: TRBJ2-7; V gene: TRBV11-2; CDR3 length: 17; CDR3 protein: CASSLEGGASFAYEQYF
J gene: TRBJ1-4; V gene: TRBV5-1; CDR3 length: 13; CDR3 protein: CASSSGTGEKLFF
J gene: TRBJ2-7; V gene: TRBV6-2/TRBV6-3; CDR3 length: 16; CDR3 protein: CASSPGRGTGLHEQYF
J gene: TRBJ2-5; V gene: TRBV5-4; CDR3 length: 16; CDR3 protein: CASSLSAGAGSETQYF
J gene: TRBJ2-3; V gene: TRBV6-5; CDR3 length: 15; CDR3 protein: CASRLAGGYTDTQYF
J gene: TRBJ2-5; V gene: TRBV24-1; CDR3 length: 12; CDR3 protein: CATATVTLDQYF
J gene: TRBJ2-7; V gene: TRBV11-2; CDR3 length: 18; CDR3 protein: CASSLKNFAKDIAYEQYF